One and the same sample provided the 18 T cell receptor beta chains below, sequenced in a study of T cells in Graves' hyperthyroidism and ophthalmopathy. TCR beta CDR3 sequences were amplified from RNA transcripts. The TCR CDR3 first-round RT-PCR relied on the HTBI primer set. MiXCR, applied by TCRdb to the multiplex PCR reads, yields one record per CDR3 protein. The data show approximately 350,000 distinct CDR3 sequences, with around 15% seen just once and roughly a fifth held by the top ten. Sequencing was carried out using blood. The origin of the receptors is a woman in her sixties or seventies with Graves' ophthalmopathy.

The chain carries TRBV6-2 or TRBV6-3 and TRBJ2-5, with D maybe TRBD2 (6 bases). V was shortened by 6 bases and J by 0 bases, with 14 bases between the two germline ends. The CDR3 loop spans 15 amino acids. Germline V gives CDR1 MNHEY, CDR2 SVGEGT. The CDR3 DNA reads as TGTGCCAGCAGGTCCTGGGGGGAGTACCAAGAGACCCAGTACTTC. As protein: CASRSWGEYQETQYF.

This clonotype was seen many times. The CDR3 DNA reads TGCAGTGCTAGACCCCCTCTAGCGGGAGAAGAGACCCAGTACTTC. Translation gives CSARPPLAGEETQYF. This rearrangement joins TRBV20-1 to TRBJ2-5, with 10 bases lining up with TRBD2. Unmatched junction bases numbered 6, after V lost 2 bases and J lost 3 bases. Germline CDR1 and CDR2: DFQATT and SNEGSKA (reference sequence). This CDR3 has 15 residues.

The gene calls are TRBV20-1 and TRBJ1-5; tentatively, D is TRBD1 (5 bases). V was clipped by 0 bases and J by 0 bases, with 15 bases between them. Germline values: CDR1 DFQATT, CDR2 SNEGSKA (reference sequence). The CDR3 has 17 amino acids. The CDR3 reads CSAREPGRIYSNQPQHF. CDR3 DNA: TGCAGTGCTAGAGAACCGGGACGCATCTATAGCAATCAGCCCCAGCATTTT.

This clonotype was picked up a small number of times. The CDR3 bases are TGTGCCAGCAGTTTAAAAATCAGGGGCAATGAGCAGTTCTTC. Its translation: CASSLKIRGNEQFF. V usage is TRBV27 and J usage is TRBJ2-1, with a possible D match to TRBD1 (6 bases). Between the trimmed V and J ends, which lost 2 bases and 6 bases, there was a span of 11 bases. This CDR3 is built from 14 residues. Germline-derived CDR1 and CDR2 are MNHEY and SMNVEV (reference sequence).

There are many counts of this clonotype. The rearrangement uses TRBV29-1 and TRBJ2-7, with TRBD2 matching over 8 bases. The CDR3 is 13 amino acids. Germline V lookup: CDR1 SQVTM, CDR2 ANQGSEA. V lost 4 bases and J lost 0; bases outside the gene matches: 2. The CDR3 protein is CSVGGRSSYEQYF. The CDR3 region has the DNA TGCAGCGTTGGCGGGAGGAGCTCCTACGAGCAGTACTTC.

As for this clonotype: A clone one base away is much larger, so this may be a read error. The chain combines TRBV29-1 with TRBJ2-3; TRBD1 aligns across 10 bases. Germline assignment: CDR1 SQVTM and CDR2 ANQGSEA. CDR3 size: 13 residues. The CDR3 is CSVGGQGTDTHYF. The CDR3 DNA reads as TGCAGCGTCGGGGGACAGGGGACAGATACGCATTATTTT.

The chain has TRBV19 and TRBJ2-5; D gene unclear. In germline, CDR1 is LNHDA, CDR2 SQIVND (reference sequence). With 4 bases removed from V and 4 bases from J, the gap between germline ends came to 10 bases. The CDR3 has 13 amino acids. CDR3 loop: CASSTSYRETQYF. The CDR3 DNA follows: TGTGCCAGTAGTACTTCCTATAGAGAGACCCAGTACTTC.

In its sample, this clonotype was seen many times. The chain is built from TRBV28 and TRBJ2-7, with 9 bases aligning to TRBD1. The CDR3 runs 14 residues. Germline V gives CDR1 MDHEN, CDR2 SYDVKM. V lost 7 bases, J lost 5 bases, and 9 bases stayed unmatched. CDR3 amino acids: CASTPGTGRDEQYF. Written as DNA, the CDR3 is TGTGCCAGCACCCCCGGGACAGGGCGGGACGAGCAGTACTTC.

This clonotype was seen many times. This sequence joins TRBV15 and TRBJ2-5, with TRBD2 matching 16 bases. V trimming: 3 bases; J trimming: 7 bases; junction bases outside the gene matches: 20. This CDR3 spans 21 amino acids. The V gene's germline CDR1 is LNHNV and CDR2 YYDKDF (reference sequence). The CDR3 loop reads CATSRAGWSPGLAGGARTQYF. DNA for the CDR3: TGTGCCACCAGCAGGGCCGGGTGGAGCCCGGGACTAGCGGGAGGGGCTCGGACCCAGTACTTC.

V usage is TRBV5-8 and J usage is TRBJ1-3, with 7 bases fitting TRBD1. This CDR3 has 14 amino acids. Germline V gives CDR1 SGHTS, CDR2 YDEGEE. V lost 4 bases to trimming and J lost 2 bases; unmatched junction nucleotides: 3. The CDR3 coding sequence is TGTGCCAGCAGCAGACAGGGAACTGGAAACACCATATATTTT. It translates to CASSRQGTGNTIYF.

This clonotype was seen only a few times. The rearrangement uses TRBV24-1 and TRBJ2-1, with 9 nucleotides matching TRBD2. V lost 0 bases to trimming and J lost 8 bases; unmatched junction nucleotides: 7. The CDR3 has 16 residues. The germline CDR1 and CDR2 sequences are KGHDR and SFDVKD. The CDR3 region is CATSDLKGGRADEQFF. CDR3 bases: TGTGCCACCAGTGATTTGAAGGGCGGGAGGGCCGATGAGCAGTTCTTC.

Many counts were recorded for this clonotype. The chain joins TRBV6-6 to TRBJ2-5; 11 nucleotides match TRBD2. Germline V lookup: CDR1 MNHNY, CDR2 SVGAGI (reference sequence). Trimming removed 2 bases from V and 5 bases from J; junction bases left unmatched: 10. The CDR3 is made up of 17 amino acids. The CDR3 coding sequence is TGTGCCAGCAGTTACGAGGTTAGCGGGAGGGCCTCGGAGACCCAGTACTTC. Encoded protein: CASSYEVSGRASETQYF.

The table lists this clonotype with a few counts. The J gene is TRBJ2-7, the V gene TRBV28, with 8 bases fitting TRBD1. This CDR3 has 15 residues. The trim removed 6 bases at V and 0 bases at J, leaving 7 bases unmatched. In germline, CDR1 is MDHEN, CDR2 SYDVKM. CDR3 amino acids: CASSRTGLGSYEQYF. CDR3 bases: TGTGCCAGCAGCCGGACAGGGCTGGGCTCCTACGAGCAGTACTTC.

This clonotype came up a few times. The chain has TRBV20-1 and TRBJ2-3; 10 nucleotides agree with TRBD2. Germline V lookup: CDR1 DFQATT, CDR2 SNEGSKA (reference sequence). V shed 3 bases and J 2 bases; nucleotides not matched to a gene: 5. The CDR3 covers 15 residues. The CDR3 nucleotides read TGCAGTGCTAGCTTAGCGGGAGGCCCCACAGATACGCAGTATTTT. This codes for CSASLAGGPTDTQYF.

This clonotype came up a few times. The chain is built from TRBV2 and TRBJ2-7; D gene unclear. The length of the CDR3 is 12 residues. V was pared by 5 bases and J by 5 bases, with 10 bases between. Germline lookup yields CDR1 SNHLY and CDR2 FYNNEI. The CDR3 bases are TGTGCCAGCAGTATAGGTTGGGACGAGCAGTACTTC. It specifies CASSIGWDEQYF. Filled out from reference TRBV2 and TRBJ2-7, the complete variable domain reads EPEVTQTPSHQVTQMGQEVILRCVPISNHLYFYWYRQILGQKVEFLVSFYNNEISEKSEIFDDQFSVERPDGSNFTLKIRSTKLEDSAMYFCASSIGWDEQYFGPGTRLTVT.

As for this clonotype: A far larger clone is one nucleotide away, so this likely arose from a read error. V usage is TRBV28 and J usage is TRBJ1-1; D unclear. Germline CDR1 is MDHEN and CDR2 is SYDVKM. V shed 7 bases and J shed 2 bases, with 5 bases lying between them. The CDR3 runs to 11 residues. The CDR3 loop is CASNLNTEAFF. The DNA of the CDR3 is TGTGCCAGCAACCTTAACACTGAAGCTTTCTTT.

The V gene is TRBV20-1, the J gene TRBJ2-3, with 16 bases matching TRBD2. From germline, CDR1 is DFQATT and CDR2 SNEGSKA (reference sequence). The CDR3 contains 17 residues. V lost 5 bases and J lost 2; bases outside the gene matches: 7. The CDR3 DNA follows: TGCAGTGCTGATGGGACTAGCGGGAGGGCCTTCACAGATACGCAGTATTTT. It encodes CSADGTSGRAFTDTQYF.

This clonotype appeared many times. The chain has TRBV9 and TRBJ2-1; 10 nucleotides match TRBD2. The germline V gene encodes CDR1 SGDLS and CDR2 YYNGEE. V shed 1 base, J shed 9 bases, and the junction held 1 base outside the gene matches. CDR3 length: 13 amino acids. As DNA, the CDR3 is TGTGCCAGCAGCGTAACTAGCGGGACTGAGCAGTTCTTC. This encodes CASSVTSGTEQFF.